This T cell receptor beta chain was captured by sequencing in a study of shared clonotypes between healthy human individuals. This clone has just one count. The antigen is not known. The unsorted PBMC replicate PCRs were performed with about 280 ng DNA, some 32,000 T cell genomes. This table comes from immunoSEQ multiplex PCR, and its TCRdb copy is limited to in-frame clones, with some not included. This sample has around 530,000 clones; roughly 72% occur once, and the top ten carry 12%. This CDR3 region has 16 residues. J lost 6 bases, V lost 1 base, and 9 bases had no gene match. Germline assignment: CDR1 LNHNV and CDR2 YYDKDF (reference sequence). Study conclusions and caveats: Sequencing depth was a factor that was expected to affect clonotype sharing among donors.

All the donors were Caucasian adults who lived in Nashville, Tennessee. The sequenced sample consisted of PBMCs. The chain joins TRBV15 to TRBJ2-1; 7 bases match TRBD2. The TCR was taken from a woman aged 40 to 50 in good health. Some clones in this sample may be carry-over from other donors' samples. CDR3 nucleotides: TGTGCCACCAGCAGAGCCGGTGGCGGGAGTCCCAATGAGCAGTTCTTC. Encoded protein: CATSRAGGGSPNEQFF.